This T cell receptor beta chain was recorded in a study of CD8+ T cells in alopecia areata. Of note for this clone: Its antigen is unidentified.

General observations from the study: Lesional tissue from the scalp (especially in alopecia totalis/universalis) showed higher clonality than normal scalp.

The CDR3 is 14 residues long. CDR1 and CDR2 from the germline V gene are SGHAT and FQNNGV. V lost 1 base and J 2 bases, leaving 8 bases between the germline ends. Treatment described: oral pan-JAK inhibitor, 5-10 mg twice daily. Sequencing relied on a cDNA template that was reverse transcribed from extracted RNA. Here immunoSEQ multiplex PCR was the method, and the copy in TCRdb shows in-frame clones only, minus some. In the table there are 210,000 or so clones, 66% of which are singletons. This clonotype was sampled from a human donor with alopecia areata. The sequenced sample was CD4+ T cells sorted from blood, obtained around week 42, from a patient treated with tofacitinib. The chain combines TRBV11-2 with TRBJ2-5, with D uncertain. The CDR3 loop is CASSLGPAQETQYF. CDR3 nucleotide sequence: TGTGCCAGCAGCTTAGGTCCTGCACAAGAGACCCAGTACTTC.